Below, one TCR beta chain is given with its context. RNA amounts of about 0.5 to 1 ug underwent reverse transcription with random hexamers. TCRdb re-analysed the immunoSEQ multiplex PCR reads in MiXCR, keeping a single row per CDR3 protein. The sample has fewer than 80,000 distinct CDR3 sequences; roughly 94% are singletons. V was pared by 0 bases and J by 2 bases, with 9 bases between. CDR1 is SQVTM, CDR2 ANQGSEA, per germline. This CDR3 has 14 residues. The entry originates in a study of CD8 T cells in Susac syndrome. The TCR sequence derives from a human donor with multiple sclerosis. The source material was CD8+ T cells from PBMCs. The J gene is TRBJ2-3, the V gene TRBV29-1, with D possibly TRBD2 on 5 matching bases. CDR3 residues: CSVEDFLATDTQYF. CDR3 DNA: TGCAGCGTTGAAGATTTCCTAGCCACAGATACGCAGTATTTT.